This is a list of T cell receptor beta chains from one sample in a study of T-cell reconstitution after alpha-beta-depleted transplantation in children. TCRdb re-called the PCR reads with MiXCR, one entry per CDR3 protein. The data contain about 980,000 distinct CDR3 sequences, around 30% of them singletons. Sequencing used PBMCs, mostly from graft donor cells, obtained 360 days after TCRalphabeta/CD19-depleted stem cell transplant. Receptor source: a boy in the first two years of life who had a stem cell transplant for SCID, so the T cells may come from the graft donor. Both conserved end residues are part of each CDR3. D genes are given only for firm matches. Not all rows give a size; the values are once, few, many and, for expanded clones, a class.

size	V	D	J	DNA	CDR3
few	TRBV3-1	TRBD1	TRBJ2-3	TGTGCCAGCAGTCTTTTCGACAGGGGGCCGGGAGATACGCAGTATTTT	CASSLFDRGPGDTQYF
NA	TRBV21-1	NA	TRBJ2-1	TGTGCCAGCAGAATAAGAGGACAGGGATCATACAATGAGCAGTTCTTC	CASRIRGQGSYNEQFF
NA	TRBV19	NA	TRBJ2-5	TGTGCCAGTAGTATTTTAGGGGGCCAAGAGACCCAGTACTTC	CASSILGGQETQYF
NA	TRBV5-1	NA	TRBJ1-1	TGCGCCAGCAGCTTGGGGACTTCCCATATGAACACTGAAGCTTTCTTT	CASSLGTSHMNTEAFF
few	TRBV7-2	TRBD2	TRBJ2-1	TGTGCCAGCAGCTTGCCCCTAGCGGGGGGGCCACGGAATGAGCAGTTCTTC	CASSLPLAGGPRNEQFF
few	TRBV7-9	TRBD1	TRBJ2-1	TGTGCCAGCAGCCCGACAGGGGGCGCTGGGGCGAAGTTCTTC	CASSPTGGAGAKFF
NA	TRBV3-1	NA	TRBJ1-5	TGTGCCAGCAGCCAAGATGCCGATCACCCCCAGCATTTT	CASSQDADHPQHF
few	TRBV7-2	TRBD1	TRBJ2-5	TGTGCCAGCAGCTTAGCGACAGGGGGGCACCAAGAGACCCAGTACTTC	CASSLATGGHQETQYF
many	TRBV6-1	TRBD1	TRBJ1-5	TGTGCCAGCAGCCTCCGGACAGGGGGCAATCAGCCCCAGCATTTT	CASSLRTGGNQPQHF
few	TRBV12-3/TRBV12-4	NA	TRBJ1-1	TGTGCCAGCAGTATTGGACCAACTGAAGCTTTCTTT	CASSIGPTEAFF
NA	TRBV4-3	TRBD2	TRBJ2-7	TGCGCCAGCAGCCAAGTCCGCCCGGGGGGGTCCTACGAGCAGTACTTC	CASSQVRPGGSYEQYF
few	TRBV4-3	TRBD1	TRBJ2-2	TGCGCCAGCAGCCATCGGACAGGGAGGACCGGGGAGCTGTTTTTT	CASSHRTGRTGELFF
NA	TRBV12-3/TRBV12-4	NA	TRBJ2-1	TGTGCCAGCAGTTCTTACCGGGCCCCCGAAATCTTCTTC	CASSSYRAPEIFF
NA	TRBV7-6	TRBD2	TRBJ2-5	TGTGCCAGCAGTCAGTTACTAGCGGGGGGGTCGACCCAGTACTTC	CASSQLLAGGSTQYF
NA	TRBV4-1	NA	TRBJ2-7	TGCGCCAGCAGCCAGGGAGACAGTCAAGAGGGGTACGAGCAGTACTTC	CASSQGDSQEGYEQYF
NA	TRBV12-3/TRBV12-4	NA	TRBJ1-1	TGTGCCAGCAGTTTACATTGTTTGGTTGAAGCTTTCTTT	CASSLHCLVEAFF
NA	TRBV5-6	TRBD1	TRBJ2-7	TGTGCCAGCAGCTTGGCGGAGACAGGGAGCTCCTACGAGCAGTACTTC	CASSLAETGSSYEQYF
few	TRBV5-1	NA	TRBJ2-7	TGCGCCAGCAGCTTAGGATCGGAGAGGGTGCTGAACGAGCAGTACTTC	CASSLGSERVLNEQYF
NA	TRBV12-3/TRBV12-4	NA	TRBJ1-1	TGTGCCAGCAGTCCACTCACCCTAACTGAAGCTTTCTTT	CASSPLTLTEAFF
NA	TRBV5-1	TRBD1	TRBJ2-1	TGCGCCAGCAGCTTTGGGACAGGGGTGTACAATGAGCAGTTCTTC	CASSFGTGVYNEQFF
many	TRBV19	NA	TRBJ1-1	TGTGCCAGTAGTATATCGTGGAACACTGAAGCTTTCTTT	CASSISWNTEAFF
few	TRBV21-1	NA	TRBJ1-1	TGTGCCAGCAGCAAAGAAACTCGGACGCCCATAAGGGGCATGAACACTGAAGCTTTCTTT	CASSKETRTPIRGMNTEAFF